These T cell receptor beta chains were read from a single sample in a study of blood T cells in healthy people across ages. TCRdb re-called the 5' RACE reads with MiXCR, one entry per CDR3 protein. In the table there are some 710,000 distinct CDR3 sequences, less than 60% of which are singletons. The sample was blood. Receptors originate from an elderly man in good health. The CDR3 runs from the conserved cysteine through the conserved F or W. Each record gives: clone size, V gene, J gene, D gene, CDR3 DNA, CDR3 protein. A D gene is named only where the DNA matches it firmly. Size is stated for part of the rows, as once, few or many counts, or as a class when the clone is expanded.

clone size: .; V gene: TRBV9; J gene: TRBJ2-3; D gene: .; CDR3 DNA: TGTGCCAGCAGCCGTAGCGGACGCATCACAGATACGCAGTATTTT; CDR3 protein: CASSRSGRITDTQYF
clone size: .; V gene: TRBV5-1; J gene: TRBJ2-2; D gene: TRBD2; CDR3 DNA: TGCGCCAGCAGCTTGACCGGGAGGGCCGCGGGCACCGGGGAGCTGTTTTTT; CDR3 protein: CASSLTGRAAGTGELFF
clone size: .; V gene: TRBV5-1; J gene: TRBJ2-1; D gene: TRBD2; CDR3 DNA: TGCGCCAGCGGGCGGGAGGGCCGGAATGAGCAGTTCTTC; CDR3 protein: CASGREGRNEQFF
clone size: .; V gene: TRBV7-2; J gene: TRBJ2-1; D gene: TRBD2; CDR3 DNA: TGTGCCAGCAGCAATATTCTAGCGGGGAAACTTAGTTCCTACAATGAGCAGTTCTTC; CDR3 protein: CASSNILAGKLSSYNEQFF
clone size: .; V gene: TRBV20-1; J gene: TRBJ2-1; D gene: TRBD2; CDR3 DNA: TGCAGTCCACGGGGACTAGCGCAAGAGACCCAGTTCTTC; CDR3 protein: CSPRGLAQETQFF
clone size: .; V gene: TRBV19; J gene: TRBJ1-1; D gene: .; CDR3 DNA: TGTGCCAGTAGTCCCCTTGAGGGAGGGGGACTCACTGAAGCTTTCTTT; CDR3 protein: CASSPLEGGGLTEAFF
clone size: .; V gene: TRBV6-5; J gene: TRBJ1-6; D gene: .; CDR3 DNA: TGTGCCAGCAGTGGGACGTTAAGCTCCTATAATTCACCCCTCCACTTT; CDR3 protein: CASSGTLSSYNSPLHF
clone size: .; V gene: TRBV4-1; J gene: TRBJ2-7; D gene: TRBD1; CDR3 DNA: TGCGCCAGCGGCCCTTCCGTGACAGGGCTAACCTACGAGCAGTACTTC; CDR3 protein: CASGPSVTGLTYEQYF
clone size: few; V gene: TRBV2; J gene: TRBJ2-3; D gene: TRBD2; CDR3 DNA: TGTGCCAGCAGTGAATCTAGCGGGGAAGCAGATACGCAGTATTTT; CDR3 protein: CASSESSGEADTQYF
clone size: .; V gene: TRBV25-1; J gene: TRBJ1-2; D gene: .; CDR3 DNA: TGTGCCAGCAGTGAATCGGGGCTTACAGGGCGGGGAGGCTACACCTTC; CDR3 protein: CASSESGLTGRGGYTF
clone size: few; V gene: TRBV7-2; J gene: TRBJ2-3; D gene: TRBD2; CDR3 DNA: TGTGCCAGCAGCCTCTCCGGACTAGCGGCAGGGGAAAGGACGCAGTATTTT; CDR3 protein: CASSLSGLAAGERTQYF
clone size: .; V gene: TRBV7-8; J gene: TRBJ2-1; D gene: TRBD1; CDR3 DNA: TGTGCCAGCAGCCGAAGGGACAGGGGGCACGAGCAGTTCTTC; CDR3 protein: CASSRRDRGHEQFF
clone size: few; V gene: TRBV6-2/TRBV6-3; J gene: TRBJ1-2; D gene: .; CDR3 DNA: TGTGCCAGCAGTTACTCGAGAGCTCTAGCTAACTATGGCTACACCTTC; CDR3 protein: CASSYSRALANYGYTF
clone size: once; V gene: TRBV4-1; J gene: TRBJ2-7; D gene: .; CDR3 DNA: TGCGCCAGCAGCCCCCTGAAAGGTTTCGATGAGCAGTACTTC; CDR3 protein: CASSPLKGFDEQYF
clone size: many; V gene: TRBV27; J gene: TRBJ2-5; D gene: .; CDR3 DNA: TGTGCCAGCAGTTTATGGGGGGAAGAGACCCAGTACTTC; CDR3 protein: CASSLWGEETQYF
clone size: .; V gene: TRBV20-1; J gene: TRBJ1-2; D gene: TRBD1; CDR3 DNA: TGCAGTGCTCCCGGGACAGGGGGTCTCTTAGATGGCTACACCTTC; CDR3 protein: CSAPGTGGLLDGYTF
clone size: .; V gene: TRBV12-3/TRBV12-4; J gene: TRBJ1-4; D gene: .; CDR3 DNA: TGTGCCAGCAAAACCCCCGACAGGGAAAAACTGTTTTTT; CDR3 protein: CASKTPDREKLFF
clone size: few; V gene: TRBV29-1; J gene: TRBJ1-2; D gene: TRBD1; CDR3 DNA: TGCAGCGTTGTGCAAACAGGGGCCGACTATGGCTACACCTTC; CDR3 protein: CSVVQTGADYGYTF
clone size: many; V gene: TRBV29-1; J gene: TRBJ2-1; D gene: TRBD2; CDR3 DNA: TGCAGCGTTGGCAAGCGGGAGAGAATCAATGAGCAGTTCTTC; CDR3 protein: CSVGKRERINEQFF
clone size: few; V gene: TRBV7-8; J gene: TRBJ1-4; D gene: .; CDR3 DNA: TGTGCCAGTCAGGGAGTTCGGGAAAAACTGTTTTTT; CDR3 protein: CASQGVREKLFF